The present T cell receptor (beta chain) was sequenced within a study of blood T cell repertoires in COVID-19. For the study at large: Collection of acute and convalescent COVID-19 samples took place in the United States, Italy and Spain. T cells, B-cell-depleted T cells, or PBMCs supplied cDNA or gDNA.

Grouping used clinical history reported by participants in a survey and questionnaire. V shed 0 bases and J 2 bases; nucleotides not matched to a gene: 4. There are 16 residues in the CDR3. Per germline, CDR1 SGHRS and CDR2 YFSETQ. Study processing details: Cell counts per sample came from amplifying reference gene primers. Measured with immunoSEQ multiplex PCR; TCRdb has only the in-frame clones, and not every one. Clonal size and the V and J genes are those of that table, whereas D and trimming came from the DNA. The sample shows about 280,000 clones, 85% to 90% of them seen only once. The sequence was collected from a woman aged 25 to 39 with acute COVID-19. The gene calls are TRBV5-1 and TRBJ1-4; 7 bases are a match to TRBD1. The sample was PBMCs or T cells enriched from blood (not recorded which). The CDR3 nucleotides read TGCGCCAGCAGCTTGGCCGGGGGACAGACTAATGAAAAACTGTTTTTT. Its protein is CASSLAGGQTNEKLFF.